This entry lists 25 T cell receptor beta chains sequenced from one sample in a study of T-cell memory formation after mild COVID-19. TCRdb reanalysed the 5' RACE reads using MiXCR and keeps one entry per CDR3 protein. The table lists approximately 300,000 distinct CDR3 sequences, roughly 8% of them singletons. The sample taken for sequencing was PBMCs or a T cell subset sorted from them (not recorded which). The receptors here all came from a man aged 18 to 29 who had mild COVID-19 (a few samples of this study predate the infection). Cell type and time point are not known.

This clonotype was recorded a few times. The chain has TRBV5-1 and TRBJ1-2, with D perhaps matching TRBD1 (6 bases). Trimming left V 4 bases short and J 7 bases short, with 17 bases between. This CDR3 region has 14 residues. Germline V gives CDR1 SGHRS, CDR2 YFSETQ. CDR3 in amino acids: CASSQEVSGVGYTF. Written as DNA, the CDR3 is TGCGCCAGCAGCCAGGAAGTATCAGGGGTTGGCTACACCTTC.

In this sample, this clonotype turned up many times. This sequence joins TRBV19 and TRBJ2-1; 7 bases align to TRBD2. V was clipped by 6 bases and J by 8 bases; unmatched bases: 13. The CDR3 loop spans 15 amino acids. The V gene's germline CDR1 is LNHDA and CDR2 SQIVND (reference sequence). The DNA of the CDR3 is TGTGCCAGTAGACCCAGCCCTAGCGGTAGCGATGAGCAGTTCTTC. Translated: CASRPSPSGSDEQFF. Supplemented by reference TRBV19 and TRBJ2-1, the full variable domain reads DGGITQSPKYLFRKEGQNVTLSCEQNLNHDAMYWYRQDPGQGLRLIYYSQIVNDFQKGDIAEGYSVSREKKESFPLTVTSAQKNPTAFYLCASRPSPSGSDEQFFGPGTRLTVL.

This clonotype showed up many times. The chain uses TRBV6-5 and TRBJ2-3, with a tentative D call TRBD1 (6 bases). The V gene's germline CDR1 is MNHEY and CDR2 SVGAGI. The CDR3 totals 13 residues. V gave up 6 bases and J gave up 6 bases, with 13 bases separating them. DNA of the CDR3: TGTGCCAGCAGCCGGACCCAGGGGGATACGCAGTATTTT. The encoded protein is CASSRTQGDTQYF.

The J gene is TRBJ2-7, the V gene TRBV29-1; maybe TRBD1 (5 bases). Germline V gene data show CDR1 as SQVTM and CDR2 as ANQGSEA. The CDR3 is 14 residues long. Trimming cost V 0 bases and J 2 bases, with 11 bases left between them. The CDR3 coding sequence is TGCAGCGTTGAAGATCGTTTCAGGGCCTACGAGCAGTACGTC. As protein: CSVEDRFRAYEQYV.

This chain joins TRBV10-3 and TRBJ2-2; possible D gene TRBD1, 6 bases. In germline, CDR1 is ENHRY, CDR2 SYGVKD. CDR3 length: 13 residues. V was trimmed by 7 bases and J by 8 bases, leaving 14 bases between them. The CDR3 here is CAITLGQFGELFF. In DNA, the CDR3 is TGTGCCATCACCCTTGGACAGTTTGGGGAGCTGTTTTTT.

This clonotype was seen more than once but under ten times. The chain recombines TRBV6-6 with TRBJ2-5, with TRBD1 matching over 8 bases. Germline loops: CDR1 MNHNY, CDR2 SVGAGI (reference sequence). CDR3 length: 16 residues. The trim removed 6 bases at V and 5 bases at J, leaving 14 bases unmatched. CDR3 coding DNA: TGTGCCAGCAGATCTTCCGCTGACAGGGGCCGGGAGACCCAGTACTTC. This translates into CASRSSADRGRETQYF.

V gene TRBV29-1 combines with J gene TRBJ1-4, with TRBD1 matching 9 bases. CDR1 and CDR2 from the germline V gene are SQVTM and ANQGSEA. This CDR3 contains 14 residues. Trimming removed 5 bases from V and 8 bases from J; junction bases left unmatched: 9. The CDR3 loop is CSVQTGTGREKLFF. Here the CDR3 DNA reads TGCAGCGTTCAAACCGGGACAGGGAGAGAAAAACTGTTTTTT.

This chain links TRBV3-1 with TRBJ1-2; D gene ambiguous. The CDR3 is made up of 14 amino acids. In germline, CDR1 is LGHDT, CDR2 YNNKEL (reference sequence). V lost 3 bases and J 4 bases, leaving 12 bases between the germline ends. The CDR3 DNA is TGTGCCAGCAGCCAGGGAGGGCCCGGCTATGGCTACACCTTC. This sequence encodes CASSQGGPGYGYTF.

This clonotype was seen a few times. The CDR3 region is CASRKNEKLFF. The CDR3 DNA follows: TGTGCCAGCAGAAAGAATGAAAAACTGTTTTTT. The V call is TRBV7-2, the J call TRBJ1-4; D not resolved. The CDR3 is made up of 11 amino acids. Per germline, CDR1 SGHTA and CDR2 FQGNSA. Trimming shortened V by 6 bases and J by 5 bases, and 4 bases separated the two germline ends.

The table lists this clonotype with a few counts. This chain links TRBV10-3 with TRBJ2-3; D ambiguous. CDR3 length: 12 amino acids. Germline lookup yields CDR1 ENHRY and CDR2 SYGVKD. Deletions cut 6 bases from V and 6 bases from J, with 10 bases between. The CDR3 DNA sequence: TGTGCCATCAGGGGCGATCGGGATACGCAGTATTTT. Translation: CAIRGDRDTQYF.

This clonotype was seen at least ten times. The gene calls are TRBV7-2 and TRBJ2-3; D is undetermined. Between the trimmed V and J ends, which lost 5 bases and 3 bases, there was a span of 6 bases. CDR3 length: 12 residues. Germline V gives CDR1 SGHTA, CDR2 FQGNSA. The CDR3 DNA sequence: TGTGCCAGCAGCGACTTTACAGATACGCAGTATTTT. Protein product: CASSDFTDTQYF.

This clonotype was found many times. The V and J genes are TRBV2 and TRBJ2-1, with unresolved D. CDR3 size: 12 residues. The V and J ends lost 5 bases and 12 bases respectively, with 14 bases between them. Germline V gene lookup returns CDR1 SNHLY and CDR2 FYNNEI. The CDR3 loop reads CASSSSDVGQFF. The CDR3 nucleotides read TGTGCCAGCAGTTCGTCGGACGTAGGGCAGTTCTTC.

This clonotype has just a few counts. The chain carries TRBV7-9 and TRBJ1-1, with D unclear. CDR1 is SEHNR and CDR2 is FQNEAQ in the germline V gene (reference sequence). The V and J ends lost 4 bases and 0 bases respectively, with 6 bases between them. The CDR3 spans 13 residues. DNA of the CDR3: TGTGCCAGCAGCTATACAGTGAACACTGAAGCTTTCTTT. Translating it yields CASSYTVNTEAFF.

This clonotype appeared many times. V usage is TRBV5-5 and J usage is TRBJ2-2; the D is unclear. Trimming pared 7 bases from V and 0 bases from J, leaving 10 bases between. Germline CDR1 reads SGHKS; CDR2 reads YYEKEE (reference sequence). This CDR3 spans 14 amino acids. This chain's CDR3 is CASGLGSNTGELFF. The DNA of the CDR3 is TGTGCCAGCGGGCTAGGATCGAACACCGGGGAGCTGTTTTTT.

This clonotype was detected only a few times. This is likely a read error, given that the CDR3 carries no conserved phenylalanine or tryptophan at its end. The DNA is left out, because the CDR3 cannot be placed on it with certainty; the CDR3 is given as TCRdb lists it. V usage is TRBV21-1 and J usage is TRBJ2-7; TRBD1 reflects the table's D call only, with no check against the DNA. TRBV21-1 is assigned pseudogene status. The CDR3 is made up of 12 amino acids, end residues included. The CDR3 sequence: CASSKGTYEQYL.

This clonotype was recorded at least ten times. Mismatch with germline at one junction end may stem from a read error. CDR3 nucleotide sequence: TGCGCCAGCAGCTTACTAGCGGGGGGGAGCACAGATACGCAGTATTTT. Its protein product is CASSLLAGGSTDTQYF. The V and J genes are TRBV7-3 and TRBJ2-3, with TRBD2 matching 13 bases. The CDR3 loop spans 16 amino acids. CDR1 is SGHTA, CDR2 FQGTGA, per germline.

Ten or more counts support this clonotype. J is TRBJ1-4 and V is TRBV6-5; perhaps TRBD1 as D (5 bases). This CDR3 spans 14 amino acids. With 0 bases removed from V and 8 bases from J, the gap between germline ends came to 10 bases. Germline assignment: CDR1 MNHEY and CDR2 SVGAGI. The CDR3 DNA reads as TGTGCCAGCAGTTACTCGCCGGGGGACGAAAAACTGTTTTTT. This encodes CASSYSPGDEKLFF.

This chain connects TRBV7-9 to TRBJ1-1; 9 bases are shared with TRBD1. The CDR3 sequence is 17 residues long. The junction had 18 bases not matched to a gene; V was cut back by 4 bases and J by 9 bases. The germline V gene encodes CDR1 SEHNR and CDR2 FQNEAQ (reference sequence). CDR3 sequence: CASSSGEGQGLVRKAFF. For the CDR3, the DNA is TGTGCCAGCAGCTCCGGGGAGGGACAGGGCCTAGTACGGAAAGCTTTCTTT.

This clonotype appeared a few times. The chain links TRBV5-6 to TRBJ2-3; TRBD2 matches 9 bases. CDR1 is SGHDT and CDR2 is YYEEEE in the germline V gene. V lost 1 base and J lost 4; bases outside the gene matches: 13. The CDR3 is made up of 18 amino acids. The CDR3 coding sequence is TGTGCCAGCAGCTTGTTGGCGGGGGGGCGCTTCAGCCCAGATACGCAGTATTTT. It is translated as CASSLLAGGRFSPDTQYF.

This clonotype was seen ten or more times. The chain recombines TRBV5-1 with TRBJ2-7; the D call may be TRBD1 or TRBD2 (6 bases each). The CDR3 extends over 13 amino acids. The V and J ends lost 0 bases and 5 bases respectively, with 9 bases between them. Germline lookup yields CDR1 SGHRS and CDR2 YFSETQ. CDR3 sequence: CASSLGGANEQYV. In nucleotides, the CDR3 is TGCGCCAGCAGCTTGGGGGGGGCCAACGAGCAGTACGTC.

This clonotype has a count of ten or more. J is TRBJ2-7 and V is TRBV15, with D perhaps being TRBD1 or TRBD2 (5 bases each). Germline V gene data show CDR1 as LNHNV and CDR2 as YYDKDF (reference sequence). With 1 base removed from V and 4 bases from J, the gap between germline ends came to 14 bases. This CDR3 is 15 amino acids long. DNA for the CDR3: TGTGCCACCAGCAGAGGACTGTACGGGGCTTACGAGCAGTACTTC. Its translation is CATSRGLYGAYEQYF.

The J gene is TRBJ1-1, the V gene TRBV28; 11 positions match TRBD1. The V and J ends lost 3 bases and 4 bases, in that order; junction bases with no gene match: 10. Germline V lookup: CDR1 MDHEN, CDR2 SYDVKM. The CDR3 is 17 residues long. CDR3 sequence (DNA): TGTGCCAGCAGTTTCTCCCGGGACAGGGGGGAAAGCACTGAAGCTTTCTTT. This gives the protein CASSFSRDRGESTEAFF.

This clonotype was counted between two and nine times. V and J are TRBV24-1 and TRBJ2-1, with D uncertain. The length of the CDR3 is 13 residues. With 4 bases removed from V and 8 bases from J, the gap between germline ends came to 11 bases. Germline V gene data show CDR1 as KGHDR and CDR2 as SFDVKD. DNA of the CDR3: TGTGCCACCAGTGACAGACTGGGGTATGAGCAGTTCTTC. This sequence encodes CATSDRLGYEQFF.

This clonotype was seen more than once but under ten times. This chain links TRBV12-3 or TRBV12-4 with TRBJ2-7, with D perhaps TRBD1 or TRBD2 (5 bases each). The germline V and J ends were trimmed by 5 bases and 6 bases, with 17 bases remaining between them. The CDR3 consists of 14 residues. CDR3 amino acids: CASSPPGPLSEQYV. For the CDR3, the DNA is TGTGCCAGCAGTCCTCCGGGACCCCTGTCCGAGCAGTACGTC.

This clonotype has just a few counts. CDR3 bases: TGTGCCAGCTCCCGTCGGACCAACTACAATGAGCAGTTCTTC. Amino acid sequence: CASSRRTNYNEQFF. V and J are TRBV19 and TRBJ2-1; no clear D gene. The V gene lost 9 bases and the J gene lost 3 bases, with 15 bases spanning the gap. Germline CDR1 is LNHDA and CDR2 is SQIVND (reference sequence). The CDR3 covers 14 residues. The variable domain in full, completed from reference TRBV19 and TRBJ2-1, reads DGGITQSPKYLFRKEGQNVTLSCEQNLNHDAMYWYRQDPGQGLRLIYYSQIVNDFQKGDIAEGYSVSREKKESFPLTVTSAQKNPTAFYLCASSRRTNYNEQFFGPGTRLTVL.